Below, 22 T cell receptor beta chains from the same sample are listed, as sequenced in a study of control samples from healthy donors and cancer patients. Using immunoSEQ multiplex PCR, the repertoire was profiled, and TCRdb retains in-frame clones only, with some absent. The data show thousands of clones, roughly 90% seen once. Sequenced material: PBMCs. These receptors all stem from a man between 60 and 75 years old with colorectal cancer.

The chain links TRBV7-2 to TRBJ2-1; 12 bases agree with TRBD2. V dropped 5 bases and J dropped 8; count of bases not matched to a gene: 7. CDR1 is SGHTA and CDR2 is FQGNSA in the germline V gene. The CDR3 has 15 amino acids. The CDR3 reads CASSILAGGRYEQFF. Here the CDR3 DNA reads TGTGCCAGCAGCATTCTAGCGGGGGGGCGGTATGAGCAGTTCTTC.

The V and J genes are TRBV6-5 and TRBJ1-2; 7 bases fit TRBD1. After removal of 6 bases from V and 7 bases from J, the junction contained 11 bases not matched to a gene. This CDR3 spans 14 amino acids. In germline, CDR1 is MNHEY, CDR2 SVGAGI. The CDR3 region has the DNA TGTGCCAGCAGGACAGGGTGGTTTGACGGTGGCTACACCTTC. It specifies CASRTGWFDGGYTF.

The rearrangement links TRBV5-1 to TRBJ1-6; D possibly corresponds to TRBD1 (5 bases). V shed 3 bases and J shed 7 bases, with 14 bases lying between them. This CDR3 has 15 residues. The germline gives CDR1 SGHRS, CDR2 YFSETQ. CDR3 residues: CASSYLIGGNSPLHF. In nucleotides, the CDR3 is TGCGCCAGCAGCTATTTGATTGGGGGAAATTCACCCCTCCACTTT.

J is TRBJ2-2 and V is TRBV4-3; D is uncertain. V lost 1 base, J lost 4 bases, and 4 bases lay in between. Germline CDR1 and CDR2: LGHNA and YSLEER. The CDR3 totals 13 residues. The CDR3 is CASSQVATGELFF. The CDR3 DNA reads TGCGCCAGCAGCCAAGTCGCCACCGGGGAGCTGTTTTTT.

This chain joins TRBV5-1 and TRBJ2-3; 8 nucleotides align to TRBD2. J was trimmed by 2 bases and V by 4 bases; bases with no gene match: 9. The CDR3 sequence is 16 residues long. Germline V CDR1 and CDR2: SGHRS, YFSETQ. Here the CDR3 DNA reads TGCGCCAGCAGCCTCGGGCTAGCGGGCAACACAGATACGCAGTATTTT. Encoded protein: CASSLGLAGNTDTQYF.

This chain joins TRBV5-1 and TRBJ1-1; D uncertain. This CDR3 has 15 residues. Germline assignment: CDR1 SGHRS and CDR2 YFSETQ. Trimming cost V 4 bases and J 5 bases, with 18 bases left between them. CDR3 DNA sequence: TGCGCCAGCAGCCCAAGTAAACCTACGTGGACTGAAGCTTTCTTT. This translates into CASSPSKPTWTEAFF.

The J gene is TRBJ2-3, the V gene TRBV27; 7 bases fit TRBD2. Germline-derived CDR1 and CDR2 are MNHEY and SMNVEV (reference sequence). Losses at the gene ends were 1 base for V and 4 bases for J; bases not matched to a gene: 11. The CDR3 has 17 amino acids. CDR3 protein: CASSLLGLAAVSDTQYF. CDR3 bases: TGTGCCAGCAGTTTATTGGGGCTAGCGGCTGTATCAGATACGCAGTATTTT.

This rearrangement joins TRBV15 to TRBJ1-2; no definite D call. CDR1 and CDR2 from the germline V gene are LNHNV and YYDKDF (reference sequence). The CDR3 covers 16 residues. Trimming pared 0 bases from V and 2 bases from J, leaving 13 bases between. The CDR3 loop reads CATSRDYQKGNYGYTF. The CDR3 coding sequence is TGTGCCACCAGCAGAGACTATCAAAAGGGAAACTATGGCTACACCTTC.

The chain has TRBV4-1 and TRBJ1-2, with D possibly being TRBD1 (5 bases). This CDR3 comprises 15 residues. V lost 1 base and J lost 4, with 13 bases in between. The germline V gene has CDR1 MGHRA and CDR2 YSYEKL. The DNA for the CDR3 is TGCGCCAGCAGCCAAGTTCCCTCGACAGCCTATGGCTACACCTTC. It translates to CASSQVPSTAYGYTF.

The genes are TRBV4-2 and TRBJ1-1, with no clear D. This CDR3 region has 16 residues. V lost 0 bases, J lost 5 bases, and 16 bases lay in between. CDR1 is LGHNA and CDR2 is YNFKEQ in the germline V gene. CDR3 protein: CASSQDRGFIGTEAFF. CDR3 nucleotide sequence: TGTGCCAGCAGCCAAGATCGTGGCTTTATTGGGACTGAAGCTTTCTTT.

The chain joins TRBV7-3 to TRBJ1-1; no firm D call. Germline-derived CDR1 and CDR2 are SGHTA and FQGTGA. This CDR3 has 13 amino acids. V dropped 0 bases and J dropped 4 bases, with 6 bases sitting between them. The CDR3 coding sequence is TGTGCCAGCAGCTTAACTTACGCCACTGAAGCTTTCTTT. Translation gives CASSLTYATEAFF.

This sequence joins TRBV7-8 and TRBJ1-2; 7 bases agree with TRBD1. V shed 4 bases and J 6 bases; nucleotides not matched to a gene: 20. Germline CDR1 is SGHVS and CDR2 is FQNEAQ. The CDR3 extends over 18 amino acids. The CDR3 region has the DNA TGTGCCAGCAGCTCCCAGGGGGTACGGGTCGCAGGTCGGAATGGCTACACCTTC. Translation: CASSSQGVRVAGRNGYTF.

The chain employs TRBV14 and TRBJ2-5; D not resolved. This CDR3 is 16 amino acids long. Looked up from germline, CDR1 is SGHDN and CDR2 is FVKESK. The V end lost 3 bases, the J end lost 5 bases, and 19 bases lay between the germline ends. The CDR3 region has the DNA TGTGCCAGCAGCCAGATGCGATTCTTCGTCGGGGAGACCCAGTACTTC. This translates into CASSQMRFFVGETQYF. The whole variable domain, remainder taken from reference TRBV14 and TRBJ2-5, is EAGVTQFPSHSVIEKGQTVTLRCDPISGHDNLYWYRRVMGKEIKFLLHFVKESKQDESGMPNNRFLAERTGGTYSTLKVQPAELEDSGVYFCASSQMRFFVGETQYFGPGTRLLVL.

The CDR3 DNA sequence: TGTGCCAGCAGTCGCGACAGGGGTGGCACTGAAGCTTTCTTT. This encodes CASSRDRGGTEAFF. The chain joins TRBV27 to TRBJ1-1; 8 bases line up with TRBD1. Per germline, CDR1 MNHEY and CDR2 SMNVEV (reference sequence). The V and J ends lost 5 bases and 4 bases, in that order; junction bases with no gene match: 6. The CDR3 is 14 residues long.

The rearrangement uses TRBV29-1 and TRBJ2-1; no firm D call. V lost 4 bases to trimming and J lost 5 bases, with 9 bases between them. CDR3 size: 12 residues. CDR1 and CDR2 from the germline V gene are SQVTM and ANQGSEA. Here the CDR3 reads CSVVIQNNEQFF. As DNA, the CDR3 is TGCAGCGTTGTAATCCAGAACAATGAGCAGTTCTTC.

The V call is TRBV7-9, the J call TRBJ1-5; a possible D gene is TRBD1 (5 bases). The CDR3 totals 13 residues. From germline, CDR1 is SEHNR and CDR2 FQNEAQ (reference sequence). V lost 5 bases and J lost 5, with 10 bases in between. CDR3 DNA: TGTGCCAGCAGCCCGGACACCTATCAGCCCCAGCATTTT. Protein: CASSPDTYQPQHF.

V is TRBV14 and J is TRBJ2-3; D gene uncertain. Germline V gives CDR1 SGHDN, CDR2 FVKESK. The CDR3 consists of 14 residues. The V end lost 1 base, the J end lost 10 bases, and 15 bases lay between the germline ends. The CDR3 loop reads CASSQGPRSVAQYF. The CDR3 DNA follows: TGTGCCAGCAGCCAAGGGCCGAGGAGTGTGGCGCAGTATTTT.

The gene calls are TRBV5-1 and TRBJ2-3; TRBD1 aligns across 8 bases. Germline assignment: CDR1 SGHRS and CDR2 YFSETQ. The CDR3 consists of 16 residues. The ends lost 2 bases at V and 0 bases at J; junction bases unmatched: 5. The CDR3 bases are TGCGCCAGCAGCTTCATGGACAGGGCAAGCACAGATACGCAGTATTTT. Its translation: CASSFMDRASTDTQYF.

The rearrangement links TRBV4-3 to TRBJ1-2; weak D call: TRBD1 (5 bases). This CDR3 region has 15 residues. With 1 base removed from V and 4 bases from J, the gap between germline ends came to 13 bases. Germline CDR1 LGHNA, CDR2 YSLEER. Written as DNA, the CDR3 is TGCGCCAGCAGCCAAGTCCCGGGGGGGGTCTATGGCTACACCTTC. It specifies CASSQVPGGVYGYTF.

V usage is TRBV5-6 and J usage is TRBJ2-3, with 9 bases that match TRBD2. CDR1 and CDR2 from the germline V gene are SGHDT and YYEEEE. The length of the CDR3 is 16 residues. Trimming cost V 0 bases and J 1 base; bases outside gene matches: 3. CDR3: CASSLVRTSGTDTQYF. DNA of the CDR3: TGTGCCAGCAGCTTGGTCCGGACTAGCGGCACAGATACGCAGTATTTT. Full variable domain (rest looked up from reference TRBV5-6 and TRBJ2-3): DAGVTQSPTHLIKTRGQQVTLRCSPKSGHDTVSWYQQALGQGPQFIFQYYEEEERQRGNFPDRFSGHQFPNYSSELNVNALLLGDSALYLCASSLVRTSGTDTQYFGPGTRLTVL.

The V call is TRBV5-1, the J call TRBJ2-3; 13 nucleotides align to TRBD2. The V gene's germline CDR1 is SGHRS and CDR2 YFSETQ. The CDR3 length is 16 residues. V dropped 3 bases and J dropped 1; count of bases not matched to a gene: 2. The CDR3 here is CASSWTSGGGTDTQYF. The CDR3 bases are TGCGCCAGCAGCTGGACTAGCGGGGGCGGCACAGATACGCAGTATTTT. The full variable domain, rest sourced from reference TRBV5-1 and TRBJ2-3, is KAGVTQTPRYLIKTRGQQVTLSCSPISGHRSVSWYQQTPGQGLQFLFEYFSETQRNKGNFPGRFSGRQFSNSRSEMNVSTLELGDSALYLCASSWTSGGGTDTQYFGPGTRLTVL.

The V gene is TRBV12-3 or TRBV12-4, the J gene TRBJ2-7; D uncertain. Deletions cut 5 bases from V and 3 bases from J, with 8 bases between. The CDR3 loop spans 12 amino acids. DNA of the CDR3: TGTGCCAGCAGTCCACCCAGCTACGAGCAGTACTTC. Translation gives CASSPPSYEQYF.